This T cell receptor beta chain was identified during a study of cytomegalovirus exposure and HLA in healthy donors. Study-level background: HLA-typed donors were the source of some 85 million unique TCRs, which an early data release held. Clustering assigned about 80% of the roughly 380 genotyped donors to the Caucasian-associated ancestry cluster. Whole-study findings and limits: 150 to 200 TCR beta chains were listed as cytomegalovirus-associated. Reported performance of the classifier showed diagnosis of cytomegalovirus status with high specificity and sensitivity.

On this clone itself: The antigen is not known.

Both 60 Vbeta primers and 13 Jbeta primers went into the PCR. Here immunoSEQ multiplex PCR was the method, and the copy in TCRdb shows in-frame clones only, minus some. The profile covers a few hundred thousand clones, with around 81% appearing a single time and around 8% taken by the ten largest. The CDR3 extends over 14 amino acids. Trimming cost V 4 bases and J 0 bases, with 10 bases left between them. Germline V gene data show CDR1 as SGHRS and CDR2 as YFSETQ. The TCR comes from a woman aged 55-70 years in good health and CMV-seropositive. The V and J genes are TRBV5-1 and TRBJ1-1; D is unclear. Sequences were obtained from PBMCs. For the CDR3, the DNA is TGCGCCAGCAGCCCCGGAACTATGAACACTGAAGCTTTCTTT. Translation: CASSPGTMNTEAFF.